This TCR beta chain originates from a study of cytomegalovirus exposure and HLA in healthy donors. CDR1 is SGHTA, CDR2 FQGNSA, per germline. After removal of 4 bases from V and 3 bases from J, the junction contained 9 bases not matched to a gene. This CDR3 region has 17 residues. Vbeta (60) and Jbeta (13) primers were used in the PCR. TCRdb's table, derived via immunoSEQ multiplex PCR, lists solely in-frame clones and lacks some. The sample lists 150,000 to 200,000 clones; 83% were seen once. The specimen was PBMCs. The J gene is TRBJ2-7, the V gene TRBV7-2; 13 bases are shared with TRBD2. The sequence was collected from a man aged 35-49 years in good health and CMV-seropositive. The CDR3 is CASSSGLAGEEGYEQYF. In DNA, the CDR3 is TGTGCCAGCAGCTCCGGACTAGCGGGAGAAGAGGGCTACGAGCAGTACTTC.